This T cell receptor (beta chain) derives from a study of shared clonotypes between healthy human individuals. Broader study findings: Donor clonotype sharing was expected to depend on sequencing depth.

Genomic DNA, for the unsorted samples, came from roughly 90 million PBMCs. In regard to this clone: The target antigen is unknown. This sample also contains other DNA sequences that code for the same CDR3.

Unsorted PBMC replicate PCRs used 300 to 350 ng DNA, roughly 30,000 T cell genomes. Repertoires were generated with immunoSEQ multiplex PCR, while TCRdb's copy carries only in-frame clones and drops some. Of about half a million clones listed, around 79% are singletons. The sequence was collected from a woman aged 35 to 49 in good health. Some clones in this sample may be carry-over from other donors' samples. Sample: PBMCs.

The CDR3 loop reads CASSVEWVSTEAFF. The DNA for the CDR3 is TGTGCCAGCAGCGTAGAATGGGTATCCACTGAAGCTTTCTTT. The J gene is TRBJ1-1, the V gene TRBV9; D is undetermined. V lost 0 bases and J 4 bases, leaving 10 bases between the germline ends. From germline, CDR1 is SGDLS and CDR2 YYNGEE. The CDR3 covers 14 residues.